The next 16 T cell receptor beta chains were all read from a single sample in a study of cytotoxic CD8 clonotypes in ibrutinib-treated CLL. Assay: immunoSEQ multiplex PCR; the TCRdb copy retains only in-frame clones and omits some. The sample has 300,000 or so clones, approximately 67% seen once. Sequencing was performed on PBMCs, taken after 36 months of ibrutinib treatment. The receptors come from a human donor with chronic lymphocytic leukemia.

This clone was detected a few times. The V and J genes are TRBV7-3 and TRBJ1-2, with 8 bases lining up with TRBD1. Germline V lookup: CDR1 SGHTA, CDR2 FQGTGA. The V and J ends lost 5 bases and 5 bases, in that order; junction bases with no gene match: 7. CDR3 length: 14 residues. The CDR3 loop is CASSQDGTGYGYTF. The CDR3, as DNA: TGTGCCAGCAGCCAAGACGGGACAGGATATGGCTACACCTTC.

This clone came up a few times. The CDR3 nucleotides are TGCGCCAGCAGCCTCTCAGGGGTGGGGCGGGGCAACTATGGCTACACCTTC. Translating it yields CASSLSGVGRGNYGYTF. The V call is TRBV4-1, the J call TRBJ1-2; possibly TRBD1 for D (6 bases). The CDR3 has 17 amino acids. CDR1 is MGHRA and CDR2 is YSYEKL in the germline V gene. V lost 4 bases to trimming and J lost 2 bases, with 20 bases between them.

This clone appeared a few times. This chain connects TRBV7-7 to TRBJ2-3, with a tentative D call TRBD1 (5 bases). This CDR3 has 14 amino acids. From germline, CDR1 is SSHAT and CDR2 FNYEAQ (reference sequence). Trimming took off 3 bases at V and 4 bases at J, with 11 bases between the two ends. CDR3 sequence: CASSFRTNSDTQYF. The CDR3 DNA reads TGTGCCAGCAGCTTTCGGACAAACTCAGATACGCAGTATTTT.

The chain carries TRBV6-5 and TRBJ1-6; D not resolved. Trimming took off 0 bases at V and 12 bases at J, with 9 bases between the two ends. CDR3 length: 13 amino acids. Per germline, CDR1 MNHEY and CDR2 SVGAGI. The CDR3 sequence: CASSYSLPGPLHF. The CDR3 DNA sequence: TGTGCCAGCAGTTACTCATTACCGGGACCCCTCCACTTT.

V gene TRBV4-1 combines with J gene TRBJ2-1; TRBD2 matches 7 bases. Germline loops: CDR1 MGHRA, CDR2 YSYEKL. Germline trimming cut 0 bases from V and 3 bases from J; bases unmatched to any gene: 8. The CDR3 totals 17 residues. The CDR3 DNA reads TGCGCCAGCAGCCAAGATCCCCTAGCGGCCTTCTACAATGAGCAGTTCTTC. This codes for CASSQDPLAAFYNEQFF.

The V and J genes are TRBV2 and TRBJ2-7, with a possible D match to TRBD1 (5 bases). V lost 2 bases to trimming and J lost 3 bases, with 20 bases between them. This CDR3 is built from 17 residues. The germline V gene encodes CDR1 SNHLY and CDR2 FYNNEI. The CDR3 region has the DNA TGTGCCAGCAGTGAAAATGCAGGGTACGGGTATGGCTACGAGCAGTACTTC. This sequence encodes CASSENAGYGYGYEQYF.

The rearrangement links TRBV19 to TRBJ1-6, with TRBD1 matching 8 bases. The CDR3 has 19 residues. With 4 bases clipped from V and 4 bases from J, the junction kept 15 bases outside the gene matches. Germline CDR1 is LNHDA and CDR2 is SQIVND (reference sequence). CDR3 protein: CASSTYSQTGVFYNSPLHF. The CDR3 nucleotides are TGTGCCAGTAGTACGTACTCCCAGACAGGGGTCTTTTATAATTCACCCCTCCACTTT.

The V call is TRBV19, the J call TRBJ2-1, with 10 positions matching TRBD1. V lost 5 bases and J lost 5; bases outside the gene matches: 9. The germline CDR1 and CDR2 sequences are LNHDA and SQIVND (reference sequence). This CDR3 has 16 amino acids. CDR3: CASSPRDRGWDNEQFF. In DNA form, the CDR3 reads TGTGCCAGTAGTCCCCGGGACAGGGGATGGGACAATGAGCAGTTCTTC.

V and J are TRBV4-3 and TRBJ2-1; 10 bases are a match to TRBD1. The CDR3 spans 15 residues. Germline CDR1 reads LGHNA; CDR2 reads YSLEER. V gave up 5 bases and J gave up 9 bases; unmatched junction bases: 10. This CDR3 is CASSSSGTGDGEQFF. CDR3 bases: TGCGCCAGCAGCTCCTCCGGGACAGGGGATGGTGAGCAGTTCTTC.

This clone was seen repeatedly, ten times or more. The chain has TRBV11-1 and TRBJ2-5; D may correspond to TRBD1 or TRBD2 (5 bases each). V lost 1 base and J lost 6, with 12 bases in between. Germline V gene lookup returns CDR1 SGHAT and CDR2 FQDESV (reference sequence). CDR3 length equals 14 residues. CDR3 loop: CASSLVGGVKTQYF. As DNA, the CDR3 is TGTGCCAGCAGCTTAGTTGGGGGAGTAAAGACCCAGTACTTC.

This clone appeared a few times. This sequence joins TRBV15 and TRBJ2-6, with a possible D match to TRBD2 (6 bases). Germline CDR1 reads LNHNV; CDR2 reads YYDKDF (reference sequence). The CDR3 consists of 19 residues. The V gene lost 0 bases and the J gene lost 0 bases, with 15 bases spanning the gap. The CDR3 DNA sequence: TGTGCCACCAGCAGAGATCGGGGGTACAGATTCTCTGGGGCCAACGTCCTGACTTTC. Residues: CATSRDRGYRFSGANVLTF. Variable domain in full (rest from reference TRBV15 and TRBJ2-6): DAMVIQNPRYQVTQFGKPVTLSCSQTLNHNVMYWYQQKSSQAPKLLFHYYDKDFNNEADTPDNFQSRRPNTSFCFLDIRSPGLGDTAMYLCATSRDRGYRFSGANVLTFGAGSRLTVL.

The chain combines TRBV7-2 with TRBJ2-7; unclear D gene. Trimming cost V 0 bases and J 4 bases, with 10 bases left between them. Germline CDR1 and CDR2: SGHTA and FQGNSA. The CDR3 sequence is 14 residues long. Here the CDR3 reads CASSLAGNWYEQYF. Written as DNA, the CDR3 is TGTGCCAGCAGCTTAGCGGGGAATTGGTACGAGCAGTACTTC.

This chain's CDR3 is CASSHLTSGRGTDTQYF. CDR3 nucleotide sequence: TGTGCCAGCAGCCACTTGACTAGCGGGAGAGGCACAGATACGCAGTATTTT. The chain recombines TRBV14 with TRBJ2-3, with 12 nucleotides matching TRBD2. Trimming removed 3 bases from V and 1 base from J; junction bases left unmatched: 5. The germline V gene has CDR1 SGHDN and CDR2 FVKESK. The CDR3 has 17 amino acids.

The chain carries TRBV10-3 and TRBJ2-3; D ambiguous. V lost 4 bases and J 6 bases, leaving 11 bases between the germline ends. The V gene's germline CDR1 is ENHRY and CDR2 SYGVKD. This CDR3 is 13 amino acids long. The CDR3, as DNA: TGTGCCATCAGTGGCTACGACGGGGATACGCAGTATTTT. Its protein product is CAISGYDGDTQYF.

The gene calls are TRBV28 and TRBJ1-1, with 8 positions matching TRBD1. This CDR3 has 14 residues. Germline-derived CDR1 and CDR2 are MDHEN and SYDVKM. V was clipped by 5 bases and J by 6 bases; unmatched bases: 8. The CDR3 is CASSPTGAVSEAFF. The DNA for the CDR3 is TGTGCCAGCAGTCCGACAGGGGCGGTCTCTGAAGCTTTCTTT.

In DNA form, the CDR3 reads TGTGCCACCAGCATCCCCGGGGCTAGCGGACCCTACAATGAGCAGTTCTTC. Translation: CATSIPGASGPYNEQFF. The chain is built from TRBV15 and TRBJ2-1, with 7 bases fitting TRBD2. The CDR3 has 17 amino acids. Germline V gene data show CDR1 as LNHNV and CDR2 as YYDKDF (reference sequence). V shed 4 bases and J 2 bases; nucleotides not matched to a gene: 11. Using reference TRBV15 and TRBJ2-1 for the parts outside the CDR3, the full variable domain is DAMVIQNPRYQVTQFGKPVTLSCSQTLNHNVMYWYQQKSSQAPKLLFHYYDKDFNNEADTPDNFQSRRPNTSFCFLDIRSPGLGDTAMYLCATSIPGASGPYNEQFFGPGTRLTVL.